This is a list of T cell receptor beta chains from one sample in a study of CD4+ T cells in melanoma. Data came from immunoSEQ multiplex PCR; TCRdb stores just in-frame clones and leaves some out. The table lists around 130,000 clones, 85% to 95% of them singletons. The receptor set was obtained from a human donor with melanoma. CDR3s include the opening cysteine and the closing phenylalanine or tryptophan. The D gene is left open where the match is weak. Rows give clone size only sometimes, using once, few, many, or a class for an expanded clone.

CDR3 length	clone size	V gene	J gene	D gene	CDR3 DNA	CDR3 protein
14	.	TRBV5-1	TRBJ1-2	.	TGCGCCAGCAGCTTGGACAGTAATAACTATGGCTACACCTTC	CASSLDSNNYGYTF
13	.	TRBV11-3	TRBJ1-6	.	TGTGCCAGCAGCTTAGATATACGTTCACCCCTCCACTTT	CASSLDIRSPLHF
12	.	TRBV6-6	TRBJ2-1	.	TGTGCCAGCAGTTACCCCGAAAGTGAGCAGTTCTTC	CASSYPESEQFF
11	once	TRBV10-1	TRBJ2-1	.	TGCGCCAGCAGTTTCCCCAATGAGCAGTTCTTC	CASSFPNEQFF
15	.	TRBV6-1	TRBJ2-7	.	TGTGCCAGCAGTCTTACAGCGACGTCCTCCTACGAGCAGTACTTC	CASSLTATSSYEQYF
18	.	TRBV29-1	TRBJ2-3	TRBD2	TGCAGCGTTGCTTGGCTAGCGGGGGGCGGGGGCCCAACAGATACGCAGTATTTT	CSVAWLAGGGGPTDTQYF
13	.	TRBV7-2	TRBJ1-2	TRBD1	TGTGCCAGCAGCTGGGGACAGTTCTATGGCTACACCTTC	CASSWGQFYGYTF
16	.	TRBV7-9	TRBJ1-1	.	TGTGCCAGCAGCCGGGCTGGAGGCTCGCGGAACACTGAAGCTTTCTTT	CASSRAGGSRNTEAFF
15	.	TRBV11-2	TRBJ2-5	.	TGTGCCAGCAGTCCCTTGGGGGGGGCCCAAGAGACCCAGTACTTC	CASSPLGGAQETQYF
17	.	TRBV7-8	TRBJ1-3	.	TGTGCCAGCAGCTTCTGGGCCGGTAGTCTCTCTGGAAACACCATATATTTT	CASSFWAGSLSGNTIYF
11	.	TRBV19	TRBJ2-3	.	TGTGCCAGTAGCTTCGGAGATACGCAGTATTTT	CASSFGDTQYF
16	.	TRBV5-8	TRBJ2-7	TRBD2	TGTGCCAGCAGCTTGTGGTTAATCGGGGGGAAGGACGAGCAGTACTTC	CASSLWLIGGKDEQYF
13	few	TRBV6-1	TRBJ2-5	.	TGTGCCAGCATGGGGACTCCACAAGAGACCCAGTACTTC	CASMGTPQETQYF
12	.	TRBV5-4	TRBJ1-2	.	TGTGCCAGCAGCTTGATGGGGTTTAACTACACCTTC	CASSLMGFNYTF
14	.	TRBV4-2	TRBJ1-1	.	TGTGCCAGCAGCCAAGTTTCAGGCACCGCTGAAGCTTTCTTT	CASSQVSGTAEAFF
14	.	TRBV5-1	TRBJ2-3	.	TGCGCCAGCAGCTTGGTTTCTGGCACAGATACGCAGTATTTT	CASSLVSGTDTQYF
14	.	TRBV9	TRBJ2-2	.	TGTGCCAGCAGCGTGGTCGGGGACACCGGGGAGCTGTTTTTT	CASSVVGDTGELFF
12	.	TRBV11-2	TRBJ2-3	.	TGTGCCACCAAGAGGGGCACAGATACGCAGTATTTT	CATKRGTDTQYF
16	.	TRBV19	TRBJ1-5	.	TGTGCCAGTAGGGGATCTGGGTTCTTTAGCAATCAGCCCCAGCATTTT	CASRGSGFFSNQPQHF
13	.	TRBV11-2	TRBJ1-4	.	TGTGCCAGCAGCTTAGTCCCAGAGGAAAAACTGTTTTTT	CASSLVPEEKLFF
15	.	TRBV5-1	TRBJ1-1	.	TGCGCCAGCAGCTTGGGATGGGGGAGGAACACTGAAGCTTTCTTT	CASSLGWGRNTEAFF
16	.	TRBV21-1	TRBJ2-7	.	TGTGCCAGCAGCAATCTCCCCGGGACCGAGTCCTACGAGCAGTACTTC	CASSNLPGTESYEQYF
11	.	TRBV18	TRBJ1-1	.	TGTGCCAGCCACTCAATGACTGAAGCTTTCTTT	CASHSMTEAFF
16	.	TRBV14	TRBJ1-1	.	TGTGCCAGCAGTCAAAGACGAGACGTCATGCGGCTGGAAGCTTTCTTT	CASSQRRDVMRLEAFF
15	.	TRBV19	TRBJ2-2	.	TGTGCCAGTACCCCGACAGCCCCAGGCACCGGGGAGCTGTTTTTT	CASTPTAPGTGELFF
14	once	TRBV5-6	TRBJ2-7	TRBD2	TGTGCCAGCAGCTTTTTAAGCGGGGGCTACGAGCAGTACTTC	CASSFLSGGYEQYF
15	.	TRBV30	TRBJ2-2	TRBD1	TGTGCCTGGAAGTCGCGGACAGGGGGCACCGGGGAGCTGTTTTTT	CAWKSRTGGTGELFF
14	.	TRBV21-1	TRBJ1-3	.	TGTGCCAGCGGATTGCACTCTTCGGGGCACACCATATATTTT	CASGLHSSGHTIYF
16	.	TRBV19	TRBJ1-5	TRBD1	TGTGCCAGTATGTCCCGGGACAGGGGAATAGATCAGCCCCAGCATTTT	CASMSRDRGIDQPQHF
15	few	TRBV29-1	TRBJ2-3	TRBD1	TGCAGCGTTGGAGGGGGCAGGGCTAGCACAGATACGCAGTATTTT	CSVGGGRASTDTQYF
12	.	TRBV6-6	TRBJ2-2	.	TGTGCCAGCAGCCAGGGTCGGGGGGAGCTGTTTTTT	CASSQGRGELFF
14	.	TRBV18	TRBJ1-4	.	TGTGCCAGCTCGCTGTTCGCAACTAATGAAAAACTGTTTTTT	CASSLFATNEKLFF
14	.	TRBV6-6	TRBJ2-7	.	TGTGCCAGCAGTAATGCTCCGGGACACTACGAGCAGTACTTC	CASSNAPGHYEQYF
15	.	TRBV11-2	TRBJ2-7	TRBD1	TGTGCCAGCAGCTCCCCCCGGGACAGGGCTTACGAGCAGTACTTC	CASSSPRDRAYEQYF
15	.	TRBV5-1	TRBJ2-5	.	TGCGCCAGCAGCTTCGCAGGGACAACGGAAGAGACCCAGTACTTC	CASSFAGTTEETQYF
14	.	TRBV2	TRBJ1-2	.	TGTGCCAGCAGCCTCCGGACAGCAAACTATGGCTACACCTTC	CASSLRTANYGYTF
14	.	TRBV7-9	TRBJ1-3	.	TGTGCCAGCAGCCCAGGGCCCTCTGGAAACACCATATATTTT	CASSPGPSGNTIYF
16	once	TRBV5-1	TRBJ1-2	TRBD1	TGCGCCAGCAGCTATTCGGACAGGGGAGGATGGTATGGCTACACCTTC	CASSYSDRGGWYGYTF
14	.	TRBV10-3	TRBJ1-4	.	TGTGCCATCAGTGAGCGGGGCTTAGGCGAAAAACTGTTTTTT	CAISERGLGEKLFF
13	.	TRBV6-1	TRBJ1-3	.	TGTGCCAGCGTAACGTACTCTGGAAACACCATATATTTT	CASVTYSGNTIYF
15	.	TRBV5-6	TRBJ1-4	.	TGTGCCAGCAGTAGCTCCGGGGGGCCTAATGAAAAACTGTTTTTT	CASSSSGGPNEKLFF
15	.	TRBV2	TRBJ2-6	.	TGTGCCAGCAGGACCGACCACTCTGGGGCCAACGTCCTGACTTTC	CASRTDHSGANVLTF
16	.	TRBV30	TRBJ1-6	TRBD1	TGTGCCTGGGCTGACAGGGGGCGAAAGAACGGTTCACCCCTCCACTTT	CAWADRGRKNGSPLHF
16	.	TRBV5-1	TRBJ1-1	.	TGCGCCAGCAGCTCCAAAGGACAGTCGGGGGGCACTGAAGCTTTCTTT	CASSSKGQSGGTEAFF
11	.	TRBV7-9	TRBJ2-5	.	TGTGCCAGCAGCGAATCGGAGACCCAGTACTTC	CASSESETQYF
16	.	TRBV5-6	TRBJ1-1	.	TGTGCCAGCAGCTTGCGCACGATGAGGTTGTACACTGAAGCTTTCTTT	CASSLRTMRLYTEAFF
14	.	TRBV19	TRBJ2-1	.	TGTGCCAGTAGTCCCTACCCCTCCGACAATGAGCAGTTCTTC	CASSPYPSDNEQFF
12	few	TRBV29-1	TRBJ2-7	.	TGCAGCGTTCGCCCAGGGGAGGCCGAGCAGTACTTC	CSVRPGEAEQYF
13	.	TRBV7-2	TRBJ1-2	.	TGTGCCAGCAGCCCCACAGGGAACTATGGCTACACCTTC	CASSPTGNYGYTF
15	.	TRBV6-1	TRBJ2-2	.	TGTGCCAGCAGTGAAAGAGGGTACGGCACCGGGGAGCTGTTTTTT	CASSERGYGTGELFF
13	few	TRBV6-1	TRBJ1-2	.	TGTGCCAGCAGAGTGGGGGCGGACTATGGCTACACCTTC	CASRVGADYGYTF
15	.	TRBV11-2	TRBJ2-3	.	TGTGCCAGCAGCTTACAGGGGTACAGCACAGATACGCAGTATTTT	CASSLQGYSTDTQYF
15	.	TRBV7-6	TRBJ2-7	.	TGTGCCAGCAGCCCCACTAGCACAAGCTCCTACGAGCAGTACTTC	CASSPTSTSSYEQYF